This T cell receptor beta chain is drawn from a study of T cell changes during pregnancy in multiple sclerosis (dated by TCRdb to between 2018 and 2021). A note on the overall study: The study examined how the T cell repertoire changed over the course of pregnancy in women with multiple sclerosis.

The library was generated by the immunoSEQ multiplex PCR assay. TCRdb obtained this table from immuneACCESS and retained in-frame rearrangements with V and J assigned. These tables miss some clones; where compared with another copy, unresolved V genes account for less than half of the shortfall, and the remainder is unexplained. The sample includes around 70,000 clones, with 92% observed a single time. The ten top clones hold 1.5% to 2% of the sample. For this clone: Which antigen it targets is not known. It has no much larger one-base neighbor in the sample; base qualities were not kept.

Including the terminal cysteine and phenylalanine, the CDR3 comprises 14 residues. Only CDR3 DNA is held: 42 bases, read in frame from base 1. Based on the germline V gene, the CDR1 and CDR2 sequences are ENHRY and SYGVKD. V loses 5 bases at its end and J loses 1 base; junction bases beyond the gene matches: 4. The specimen was peripheral blood, collected in the first trimester of pregnancy. The rearranged chain carries TRBV10-3 and TRBJ1-2, with TRBD1 matching 7 junction bases. The sequence was obtained from a female donor in good health, enrolled as a control in a pregnancy study. The DNA sequence is TGTGCCATCAGTCGACAGGGCAGTAACTATGGCTACACCTTC. Translated, this is CAISRQGSNYGYTF.